This T cell receptor delta chain was identified during a study of gamma-delta T cells after stem cell transplantation. TCRdb re-called the RT-PCR reads via CATT. Altogether approximately 3,000 delta-chain clones are present, over 1.5% being singletons, with the ten largest covering roughly 30%. This clone was seen a few times. Material: gamma-delta T cells. The TCR comes from a human donor. It is not recorded whose cells these are; they may come from a transplant donor.

The CDR3 DNA sequence: TGTGCCTGTGACTCACTGGGGGATACGTACACCGATAAACTCATCTTT. Its protein is CACDSLGDTYTDKLIF. The rearrangement joins TRDV2 to TRDJ1; 13 nucleotides agree with TRDD3. Germline V lookup: CDR1 GEAIGNYY, CDR2 EKD. This CDR3 contains 16 residues. V was pared by 3 bases and J by 0 bases, with 3 bases of the junction left unmatched.